This TCR beta chain was observed in a study of beta chain features in type 1 diabetes. Study in general: The patients were much like the healthy donors in age, gender and cell yields.

cDNA synthesis used the whole RNA isolate, giving expressed TCRB sequences. Clones were sequenced by immunoSEQ multiplex PCR, and TCRdb holds only the in-frame ones, with some missing. The repertoire includes about 150,000 clones, approximately 8.4% of them detected once, and roughly 0.46% sits in the top ten. As concerns this clone: What it binds is not known.

Whole-study findings and limits: Within each of all four CD4+ subsets, Type 1 diabetes patients had TCRB CDR3s that were moderately but significantly shorter. Any HLA effect on TCRB rearrangement was left unresolved by small sub-analyses.

The sequencing input was central memory CD4+ T cells from blood. The clonotype comes from a man aged 18 to 29 with type 1 diabetes.

This CDR3 is CASSLREVNEQFF. The CDR3 coding sequence is TGTGCCAGCAGCCTCAGGGAGGTCAATGAGCAGTTCTTC. This chain uses TRBV6-5 with TRBJ2-1; a possible D gene is TRBD2 (6 bases). Trimming shortened V by 6 bases and J by 6 bases, and 12 bases separated the two germline ends. The CDR3 has 13 amino acids. The germline V gene has CDR1 MNHEY and CDR2 SVGAGI.